This T cell receptor beta chain derives from a study of cytomegalovirus exposure and HLA in healthy donors listed by TCRdb under 2017. For the wider study: According to a later analysis, one platform produced both the 120 validation repertoires and the 720 or so repertoires of the first cohort. Besides the first cohort of roughly 640 subjects, a separate validation cohort made up of roughly 130 different subjects was used. The aim of the study was to test whether cataloging public T cell receptors could identify signatures of past pathogen exposure. To predict cytomegalovirus infection status, the study brought together high-throughput TCR immunosequencing, statistical association of individual TCRs with disease status, and machine learning.

Paper-wide results and their limitations: In both the original and validation cohorts, the classifier was reported to diagnose cytomegalovirus status with high specificity and sensitivity. According to the authors, the approach could potentially be generalized to other disease states and immunological phenotypes. The study listed 164 TCR beta chains as associated with cytomegalovirus. All 120 or so repertoires were used to score co-occurrence in the validation cohort in a later analysis, because that analysis had no HLA typing for the cohort. In vitro tests confirmed that a few of the cytomegalovirus-associated TCR beta chains recognize cytomegalovirus antigens. Of the cluster scores, 90% to 95% were above 0 in a later analysis, which found that TCRs clustered in the first cohort also tended to co-occur in the 95 to 150 validation repertoires. Most TCR sequences were observed very rarely across donors, whereas some public TCRs were present in many individuals.

Comment on this clone: The antigen this receptor binds is unknown. It has no much larger one-base neighbor in the sample; base qualities were not kept.

Separate from the roughly 660-subject first cohort, the validation cohort of roughly 120 subjects was the group to which the donors belonged. The library came from the immunoSEQ multiplex PCR assay. As for the original processing: A statistical classification framework was developed to diagnose cytomegalovirus status using the catalog of TCR beta chain sequences. The table comes from immuneACCESS by way of TCRdb, which keeps in-frame sequences with V and J called. Part of the clones is missing from these tables; in studies checked, under half for an unresolved V gene and the rest for unknown reasons. V and J calls and clone size are those listed in that table; D and trimming were worked out from the DNA. Present in this sample are some 98,000 clones, approximately 88% of which were seen just once. About 4% of the sample belongs to the ten largest clones. This TCR came from a woman aged 30 to 39 in good health and CMV-seronegative. Sequenced input: PBMCs.

The nucleotides are TGTGCCAGCAGTTTAACGAGGGCAACCTACAATGAGCAGTTCTTC. Its translation is CASSLTRATYNEQFF. The receptor chain draws on TRBV27 and TRBJ2-1, with a weak D call of TRBD2 (5 bases match). The CDR1 and CDR2 encoded by the germline V gene (reference sequence) are MNHEY and SMNVEV. The CDR3 numbers 15 residues from cysteine through phenylalanine. Only the CDR3 region is kept as DNA, spanning 45 bases read in frame from base 1. V is clipped by 2 bases and J by 2 bases, and the sequence between their germline boundaries is 10 bases long.